Following are 20 T cell receptor beta chains from one sample sequenced in a study of Tregs in tolerant kidney transplant recipients. Assay used: immunoSEQ multiplex PCR; TCRdb lists only in-frame clones, some missing. Of 240,000 or so clones in the sample, roughly four fifths were seen once. The sequenced sample consisted of CD4+ T cells from blood. Source of these receptors: a human donor in good health.

This chain joins TRBV10-2 and TRBJ2-1; D gene uncertain. V dropped 7 bases and J dropped 4 bases, with 11 bases sitting between them. The CDR3 has 13 amino acids. Germline V gene data show CDR1 as WSHSY and CDR2 as SAAADI. CDR3 loop: CASTLSDYNEQFF. The CDR3 nucleotides are TGCGCCAGCACCCTAAGCGATTACAATGAGCAGTTCTTC.

This clone showed up just once. The chain carries TRBV21-1 and TRBJ2-1; the table's D call TRBD2 went unverified against the DNA. TRBV21-1 is tagged as a pseudogene. The CDR3 loop spans 17 amino acids. In nucleotides, the CDR3 is TGTGCCAGCAGCCCCCGGATGTCGGGGGGGCCCTACAATGAGCAGTTCTTC. Amino acid sequence: CASSPRMSGGPYNEQFF.

The rearrangement joins TRBV11-3 to TRBJ2-7; 10 bases agree with TRBD1. The CDR3 is 14 residues long. J was trimmed by 5 bases and V by 5 bases; bases with no gene match: 6. CDR1 SGHNT and CDR2 YENEEA come from the germline V gene. CDR3 in DNA: TGTGCCAGCAGCCCCGGGACAGGGGACCACGAGCAGTACTTC. Translated: CASSPGTGDHEQYF.

The rearrangement uses TRBV15 and TRBJ1-1; TRBD1 might be the D (5 bases). Trimming took 0 bases from V and 5 from J, leaving 10 bases between them. The CDR3 sequence is 14 residues long. Per the germline V gene, CDR1 is LNHNV and CDR2 is YYDKDF (reference sequence). CDR3 bases: TGTGCCACCAGCAGAGATAGTGGGGGGACTGAAGCTTTCTTT. As protein: CATSRDSGGTEAFF.

The V call is TRBV5-1, the J call TRBJ1-3; perhaps TRBD1 as D (5 bases). The V and J ends lost 0 bases and 1 base respectively, with 14 bases between them. Germline V gene sequence: CDR1 SGHRS, CDR2 YFSETQ. This CDR3 is 17 amino acids long. The CDR3 here is CASSLDPGRASGNTIYF. The CDR3 DNA reads TGCGCCAGCAGCTTGGACCCAGGGAGGGCGTCTGGAAACACCATATATTTT.

This chain links TRBV7-9 with TRBJ2-3; 9 nucleotides align to TRBD2. CDR1 and CDR2 (germline): SEHNR, FQNEAQ (reference sequence). The CDR3 is 17 amino acids. The V and J ends lost 5 bases and 3 bases, in that order; junction bases with no gene match: 12. As DNA, the CDR3 is TGTGCCAGCAGCCGCGGGGGGGCGGGAGGTCGAACAGATACGCAGTATTTT. Translation: CASSRGGAGGRTDTQYF.

Here the CDR3 DNA reads TGTGCCAGTAGTATAGGAGGGGAAAAGGGCTCTAATCAGCCCCAGCATTTT. The encoded protein is CASSIGGEKGSNQPQHF. V gene TRBV19 combines with J gene TRBJ1-5; a possible D gene is TRBD1 (5 bases). This CDR3 contains 17 residues. V shed 1 base and J shed 4 bases, with 17 bases lying between them. Germline loops: CDR1 LNHDA, CDR2 SQIVND (reference sequence).

The V and J genes are TRBV7-9 and TRBJ1-1; no definite D call. This CDR3 contains 15 residues. Germline values: CDR1 SEHNR, CDR2 FQNEAQ (reference sequence). With 2 bases removed from V and 5 bases from J, the gap between germline ends came to 15 bases. CDR3 region: CASSLSQHQRTEAFF. For the CDR3, the DNA is TGTGCCAGCAGCTTATCGCAGCATCAACGTACTGAAGCTTTCTTT.

In its sample, this clone was seen once. The J gene is TRBJ1-1, the V gene TRBV29-1; weak D call: TRBD1 (6 bases). With 5 bases removed from V and 1 base from J, the gap between germline ends came to 11 bases. Germline V gives CDR1 SQVTM, CDR2 ANQGSEA. This CDR3 is built from 13 residues. The CDR3 here is CSVRGGWNTEAFF. The CDR3 nucleotides are TGCAGCGTTCGAGGGGGGTGGAACACTGAAGCTTTCTTT.

The CDR3 sequence is CASSLGTAFPNEAFF. CDR3 nucleotide sequence: TGCGCCAGCAGCCTCGGGACTGCCTTTCCGAATGAAGCTTTCTTT. The J gene is TRBJ1-1, the V gene TRBV5-1, with a possible D match to TRBD1 (5 bases). Per germline, CDR1 SGHRS and CDR2 YFSETQ. Deletions cut 4 bases from V and 7 bases from J, with 20 bases between. The CDR3 loop spans 15 amino acids.

Concerning this clone itself: The junction differs from germline at one of its ends, possibly a read error. The chain has TRBV2 and TRBJ1-3; D ambiguous. The CDR3 totals 12 residues. Germline lookup yields CDR1 SNHLY and CDR2 FYNNEI. The CDR3 protein is CANSVSGNTIYF. Here the CDR3 DNA reads TGTGCCAACAGTGTCTCTGGAAACACCATATATTTT.

The rearrangement joins TRBV30 to TRBJ2-1; the D is unclear. The CDR3 totals 12 residues. V gave up 2 bases and J gave up 3 bases, with 5 bases separating them. Germline CDR1 and CDR2: GTSNPN and SVGIG (reference sequence). CDR3 bases: TGTGCCTGGAGTCCTAACTACAATGAGCAGTTCTTC. Translated, it gives CAWSPNYNEQFF.

J is TRBJ1-1 and V is TRBV5-3, with unresolved D. TRBV5-3 is designated an ORF whose function remains uncertain. Trimming stripped 8 bases from V and 0 bases from J, with 17 bases between. The CDR3 consists of 15 residues. CDR3 in DNA: TGTGCCAGCAGCCCAGTTGGTACCATGAACACTGAAGCTTTCTTT. Protein sequence: CASSPVGTMNTEAFF.

The chain has TRBV7-3 and TRBJ2-3; 9 nucleotides align to TRBD2. The CDR3 extends over 15 amino acids. The V segment lost 6 bases and the J segment 0 bases; nucleotides outside the gene matches: 4. The germline V gene has CDR1 SGHTA and CDR2 FQGTGA. In DNA form, the CDR3 reads TGTGCCAGCAGTAGCGGGGGCCCTAGCACAGATACGCAGTATTTT. This gives the protein CASSSGGPSTDTQYF.

This chain links TRBV6-1 with TRBJ2-3; D is undetermined. Trimming cost V 1 base and J 1 base, with 9 bases left between them. CDR3 size: 15 residues. CDR1 is MNHNS, CDR2 SASEGT, per germline. CDR3 nucleotides: TGTGCCAGCAGTGAAGTTCGGCAGCGCACAGATACGCAGTATTTT. It specifies CASSEVRQRTDTQYF.

The CDR3 nucleotides read TGTGCCAGCAGCGGAGGGGGGACAGGGAAGGACACAGATACGCAGTATTTT. Its translation: CASSGGGTGKDTDTQYF. The rearrangement joins TRBV7-9 to TRBJ2-3; TRBD1 aligns across 9 bases. This CDR3 is 17 amino acids long. Germline V CDR1 and CDR2: SEHNR, FQNEAQ (reference sequence). The V gene end was trimmed by 5 bases and the J gene end by 2 bases; junction bases not matched to a gene: 11.

This rearrangement joins TRBV5-1 to TRBJ1-6; unclear D gene. The germline V gene has CDR1 SGHRS and CDR2 YFSETQ. This CDR3 comprises 16 residues. Trimming left V 5 bases short and J 0 bases short, with 12 bases between. In DNA, the CDR3 is TGCGCCAGCAGTTTCCGCGAGAGCTCCTATAATTCACCCCTCCACTTT. Protein product: CASSFRESSYNSPLHF.

The chain links TRBV7-2 to TRBJ1-2; TRBD1 is a possible D gene (6 bases). Germline V gene sequence: CDR1 SGHTA, CDR2 FQGNSA. V was trimmed by 1 base and J by 7 bases, leaving 13 bases between them. The CDR3 has 14 residues. CDR3 sequence (DNA): TGTGCCAGCAGCTTAGGGGCACAGGGTATTGGCTACACCTTC. It is translated as CASSLGAQGIGYTF.

The chain employs TRBV9 and TRBJ1-1; 7 bases fit TRBD1. V shed 1 base, J shed 4 bases, and the junction held 1 base outside the gene matches. In germline, CDR1 is SGDLS, CDR2 YYNGEE. The CDR3 is 13 residues long. Written as DNA, the CDR3 is TGTGCCAGCAGCGTAAACAGGGGCACTGAAGCTTTCTTT. The encoded protein is CASSVNRGTEAFF.

This chain links TRBV9 with TRBJ2-1; 8 bases line up with TRBD2. This CDR3 has 14 residues. Looked up from germline, CDR1 is SGDLS and CDR2 is YYNGEE. With V trimmed by 4 bases and J by 5 bases, 5 bases remained unmatched. The CDR3 region is CASSHGRGDNEQFF. The CDR3 coding sequence is TGTGCCAGCAGCCACGGGAGGGGCGACAATGAGCAGTTCTTC.